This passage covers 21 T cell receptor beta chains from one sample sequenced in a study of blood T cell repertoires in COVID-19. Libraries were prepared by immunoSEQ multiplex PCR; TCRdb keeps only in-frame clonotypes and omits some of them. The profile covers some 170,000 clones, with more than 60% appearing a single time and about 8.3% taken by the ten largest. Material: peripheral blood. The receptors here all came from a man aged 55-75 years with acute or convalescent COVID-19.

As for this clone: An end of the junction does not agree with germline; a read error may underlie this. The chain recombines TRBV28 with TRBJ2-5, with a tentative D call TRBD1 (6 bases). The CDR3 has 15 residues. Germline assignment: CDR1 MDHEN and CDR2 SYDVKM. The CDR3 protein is CASSLRTVNQGTQYF. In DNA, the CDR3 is TGTGCCAGCAGTTTAAGGACAGTAAACCAAGGGACCCAGTACTTC.

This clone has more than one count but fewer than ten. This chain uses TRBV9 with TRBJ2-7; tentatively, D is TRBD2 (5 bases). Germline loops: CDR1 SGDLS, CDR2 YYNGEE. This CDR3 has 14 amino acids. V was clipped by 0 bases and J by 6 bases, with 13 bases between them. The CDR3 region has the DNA TGTGCCAGCAGCGTAGAAGGTAGCCGGGGCGAGCAGTACTTC. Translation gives CASSVEGSRGEQYF.

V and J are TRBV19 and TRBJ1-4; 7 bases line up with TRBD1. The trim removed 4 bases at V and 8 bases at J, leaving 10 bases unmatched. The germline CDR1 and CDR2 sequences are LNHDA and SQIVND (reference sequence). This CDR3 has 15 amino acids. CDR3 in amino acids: CASSTSPGGSEKLFF. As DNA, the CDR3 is TGTGCCAGTAGTACCTCCCCAGGGGGATCAGAAAAACTGTTTTTT.

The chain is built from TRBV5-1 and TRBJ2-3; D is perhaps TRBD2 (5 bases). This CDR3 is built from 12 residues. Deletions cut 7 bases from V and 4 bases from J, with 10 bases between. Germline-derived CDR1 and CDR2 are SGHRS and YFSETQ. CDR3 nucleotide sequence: TGCGCCAGCGGACGGGGTTCAGATACGCAGTATTTT. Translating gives CASGRGSDTQYF. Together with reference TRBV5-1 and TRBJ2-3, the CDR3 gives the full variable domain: KAGVTQTPRYLIKTRGQQVTLSCSPISGHRSVSWYQQTPGQGLQFLFEYFSETQRNKGNFPGRFSGRQFSNSRSEMNVSTLELGDSALYLCASGRGSDTQYFGPGTRLTVL.

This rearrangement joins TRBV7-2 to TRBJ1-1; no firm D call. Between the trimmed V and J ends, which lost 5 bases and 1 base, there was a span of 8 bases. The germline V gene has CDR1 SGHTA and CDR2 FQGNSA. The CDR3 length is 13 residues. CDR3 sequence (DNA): TGTGCCAGCAGCCCACACCCGAACACTGAAGCTTTCTTT. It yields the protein CASSPHPNTEAFF. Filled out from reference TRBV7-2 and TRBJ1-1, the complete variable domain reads GAGVSQSPSNKVTEKGKDVELRCDPISGHTALYWYRQSLGQGLEFLIYFQGNSAPDKSGLPSDRFSAERTGGSVSTLTIQRTQQEDSAVYLCASSPHPNTEAFFGQGTRLTVV.

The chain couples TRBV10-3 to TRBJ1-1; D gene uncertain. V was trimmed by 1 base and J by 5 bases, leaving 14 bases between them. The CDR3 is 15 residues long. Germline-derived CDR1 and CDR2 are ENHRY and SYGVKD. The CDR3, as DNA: TGTGCCATCAGTGAGTTCAAAAAAAGAGGGACTGAAGCTTTCTTT. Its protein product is CAISEFKKRGTEAFF.

The CDR3, as DNA: TGTGCCACCAGTCGAACTAGCGGGTCTAGCACAGATACGCAGTATTTT. This translates into CATSRTSGSSTDTQYF. J is TRBJ2-3 and V is TRBV24-1; 9 positions agree with TRBD2. The CDR3 is 16 amino acids. The germline gives CDR1 KGHDR, CDR2 SFDVKD. J gave up 0 bases and V 6 bases, and 6 bases lay outside the gene matches.

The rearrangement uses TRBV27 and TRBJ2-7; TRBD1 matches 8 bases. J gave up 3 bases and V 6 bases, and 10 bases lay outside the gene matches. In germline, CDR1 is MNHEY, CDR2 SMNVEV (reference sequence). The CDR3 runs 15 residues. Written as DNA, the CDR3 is TGTGCCAGCAGCGCTGCAGGGGGCGAAGGCTACGAGCAGTACTTC. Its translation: CASSAAGGEGYEQYF.

In nucleotides, the CDR3 is TGTGCCACCAGTGAGTCGACAGTAATAGAGACCCAGTACTTC. It is translated as CATSESTVIETQYF. V is TRBV24-1 and J is TRBJ2-5; D perhaps matches TRBD1 (5 bases). Germline V gives CDR1 KGHDR, CDR2 SFDVKD. The CDR3 has 14 residues. Trimming left V 4 bases short and J 4 bases short, with 12 bases between.

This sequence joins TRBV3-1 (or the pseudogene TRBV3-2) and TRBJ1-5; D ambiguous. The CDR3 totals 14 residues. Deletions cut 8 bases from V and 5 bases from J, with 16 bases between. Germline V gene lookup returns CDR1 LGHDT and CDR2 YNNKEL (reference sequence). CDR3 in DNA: TGTGCCAGCTCTTCCGGGCGCGGGGATCAGCCCCAGCATTTT. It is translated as CASSSGRGDQPQHF.

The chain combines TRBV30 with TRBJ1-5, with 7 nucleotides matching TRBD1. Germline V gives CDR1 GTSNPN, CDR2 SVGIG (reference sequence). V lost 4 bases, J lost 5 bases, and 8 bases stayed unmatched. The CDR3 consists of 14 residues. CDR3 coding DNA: TGTGCCTGGACGGAGGGACAGAGTTATCAGCCCCAGCATTTT. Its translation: CAWTEGQSYQPQHF.

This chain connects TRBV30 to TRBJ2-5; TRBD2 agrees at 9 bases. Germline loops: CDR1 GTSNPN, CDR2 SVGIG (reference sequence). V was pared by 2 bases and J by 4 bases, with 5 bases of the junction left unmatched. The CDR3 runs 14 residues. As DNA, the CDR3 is TGTGCCTGGAGTCCGGGACTAGCAGGAGAGACCCAGTACTTC. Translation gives CAWSPGLAGETQYF.

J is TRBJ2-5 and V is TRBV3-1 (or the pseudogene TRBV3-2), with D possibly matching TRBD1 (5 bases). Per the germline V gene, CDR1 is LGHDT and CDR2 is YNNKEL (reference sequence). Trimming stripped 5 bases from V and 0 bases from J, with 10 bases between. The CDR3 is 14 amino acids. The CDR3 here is CASSDQGHQETQYF. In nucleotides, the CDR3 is TGTGCCAGCAGCGACCAGGGTCACCAAGAGACCCAGTACTTC.

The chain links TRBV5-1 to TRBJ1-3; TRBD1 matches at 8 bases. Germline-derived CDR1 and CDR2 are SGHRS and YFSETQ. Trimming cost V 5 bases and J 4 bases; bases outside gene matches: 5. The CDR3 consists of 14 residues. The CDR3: CASSPRGPGNTIYF. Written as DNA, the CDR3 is TGCGCCAGCAGTCCCAGGGGGCCGGGAAACACCATATATTTT.

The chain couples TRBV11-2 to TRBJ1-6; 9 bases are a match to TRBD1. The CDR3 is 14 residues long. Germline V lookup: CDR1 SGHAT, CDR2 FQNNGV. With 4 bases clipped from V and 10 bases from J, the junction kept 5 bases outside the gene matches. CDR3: CASSWGQGGSPLHF. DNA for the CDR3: TGTGCCAGCAGCTGGGGACAGGGTGGGTCACCCCTCCACTTT. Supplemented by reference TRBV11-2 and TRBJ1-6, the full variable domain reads EAGVAQSPRYKIIEKRQSVAFWCNPISGHATLYWYQQILGQGPKLLIQFQNNGVVDDSQLPKDRFSAERLKGVDSTLKIQPAKLEDSAVYLCASSWGQGGSPLHFGNGTRLTVT.

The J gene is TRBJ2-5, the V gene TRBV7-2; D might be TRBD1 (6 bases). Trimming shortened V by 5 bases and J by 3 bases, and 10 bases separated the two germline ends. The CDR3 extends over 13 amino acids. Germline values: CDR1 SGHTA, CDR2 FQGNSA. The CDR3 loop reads CASSQTGKETQYF. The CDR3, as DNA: TGTGCCAGCAGCCAGACAGGAAAAGAGACCCAGTACTTC.

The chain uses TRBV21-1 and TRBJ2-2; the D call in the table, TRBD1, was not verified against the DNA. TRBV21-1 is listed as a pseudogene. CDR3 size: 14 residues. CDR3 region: CASYRQAITGELFF. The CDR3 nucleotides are TGTGCCAGCTATAGACAGGCGATCACCGGGGAGCTGTTTTTT.

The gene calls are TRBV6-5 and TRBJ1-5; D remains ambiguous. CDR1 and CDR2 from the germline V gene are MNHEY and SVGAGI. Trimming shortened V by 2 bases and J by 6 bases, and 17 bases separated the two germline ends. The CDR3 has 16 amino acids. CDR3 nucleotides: TGTGCCAGCAGTTACGATCGGGGTGACCCCTCTCAGCCCCAGCATTTT. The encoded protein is CASSYDRGDPSQPQHF.

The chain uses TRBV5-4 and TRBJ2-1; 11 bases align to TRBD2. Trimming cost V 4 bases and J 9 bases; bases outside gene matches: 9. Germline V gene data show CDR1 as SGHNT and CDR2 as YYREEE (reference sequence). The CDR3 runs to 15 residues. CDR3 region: CASSPLAGGGGEQFF. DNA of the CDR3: TGTGCCAGCAGCCCGCTAGCGGGGGGAGGTGGTGAGCAGTTCTTC.

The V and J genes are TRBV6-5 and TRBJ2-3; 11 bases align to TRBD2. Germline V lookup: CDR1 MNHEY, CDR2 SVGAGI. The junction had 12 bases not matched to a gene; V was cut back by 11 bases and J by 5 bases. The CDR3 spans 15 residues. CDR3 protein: CAGNSGGVHIDTQYF. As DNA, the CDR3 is TGTGCCGGGAATAGCGGGGGGGTCCACATAGATACGCAGTATTTT.

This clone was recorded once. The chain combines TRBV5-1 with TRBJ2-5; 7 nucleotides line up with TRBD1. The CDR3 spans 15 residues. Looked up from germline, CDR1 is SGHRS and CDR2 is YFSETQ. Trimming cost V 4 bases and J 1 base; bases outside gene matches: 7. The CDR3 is CASSDPGQLQETQYF. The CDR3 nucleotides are TGCGCCAGCAGCGACCCGGGACAGCTCCAAGAGACCCAGTACTTC.